Below, 22 T cell receptor beta chains from the same sample are listed, as sequenced in a study of sequential checkpoint blockade in melanoma. As to treatment: randomized to nivolumab then ipilimumab (arm A) or the reverse (arm B). This table comes from immunoSEQ multiplex PCR, and its TCRdb copy is limited to in-frame clones, with some not included. The sample yields 35,000 to 45,000 clones, around nine tenths seen once. Specimen: CD8+ T cells sorted from blood (inferred from file names), collected from a patient given nivolumab and ipilimumab in sequence. These receptors came from a human donor with melanoma.

CDR3 bases: TGCAGCGTTGATTCCGGGACAGGGGATGAAAAACTGTTTTTT. This encodes CSVDSGTGDEKLFF. The genes are TRBV29-1 and TRBJ1-4; 10 bases fit TRBD1. The ends lost 3 bases at V and 6 bases at J; junction bases unmatched: 4. The CDR3 is 14 amino acids. Germline loops: CDR1 SQVTM, CDR2 ANQGSEA.

This clone was found once. The rearrangement joins TRBV28 to TRBJ2-2; D is possibly TRBD2 (5 bases). Trimming removed 6 bases from V and 5 bases from J, with 13 bases in between. There are 14 residues in the CDR3. From germline, CDR1 is MDHEN and CDR2 SYDVKM. The CDR3 protein is CASSSILATGELFF. The CDR3 DNA is TGTGCCAGCAGCTCCATCCTAGCAACCGGGGAGCTGTTTTTT. Together with reference TRBV28 and TRBJ2-2, the CDR3 gives the full variable domain: DVKVTQSSRYLVKRTGEKVFLECVQDMDHENMFWYRQDPGLGLRLIYFSYDVKMKEKGDIPEGYSVSREKKERFSLILESASTNQTSMYLCASSSILATGELFFGEGSRLTVL.

This clone was counted a single time. This chain connects TRBV28 to TRBJ1-5; no definite D call. Germline V CDR1 and CDR2: MDHEN, SYDVKM. V gave up 3 bases and J gave up 4 bases, with 13 bases separating them. The CDR3 length is 15 residues. The CDR3 DNA reads as TGTGCCAGCAGTTTTGGGCCCTCGGCAAATCAGCCCCAGCATTTT. It is translated as CASSFGPSANQPQHF.

This chain links TRBV5-6 with TRBJ1-2, with a tentative D call TRBD1 (6 bases). V lost 0 bases to trimming and J lost 2 bases, with 17 bases between them. The CDR3 contains 17 residues. The germline CDR1 and CDR2 sequences are SGHDT and YYEEEE. The CDR3 DNA follows: TGTGCCAGCAGCTTGGGATTAATGGGGGCGGCAAACTATGGCTACACCTTC. The encoded protein is CASSLGLMGAANYGYTF.

This clone was counted a single time. This chain's CDR3 is CASSPSPVGGSYEQYF. The CDR3 DNA sequence: TGTGCCAGCAGCCCGAGTCCGGTGGGGGGTTCCTACGAGCAGTACTTC. The chain recombines TRBV7-6 with TRBJ2-5, with a tentative D call TRBD2 (6 bases). The J call may be wrong; the DNA end is better matched by TRBJ2-7. This CDR3 comprises 16 residues. The germline V gene encodes CDR1 SGHVS and CDR2 FNYEAQ.

This clone is a singleton in its sample. The rearrangement links TRBV4-3 to TRBJ1-2; TRBD1 matches 10 bases. The CDR3 is 15 residues long. V shed 4 bases, J shed 8 bases, and the junction held 10 bases outside the gene matches. Germline V CDR1 and CDR2: LGHNA, YSLEER. This CDR3 is CASSRDDRGLWGYTF. The CDR3 region has the DNA TGCGCCAGCAGCCGAGACGACAGGGGGCTCTGGGGCTACACCTTC.

The chain employs TRBV27 and TRBJ1-6; 8 bases match TRBD1. CDR1 is MNHEY, CDR2 SMNVEV, per germline (reference sequence). J gave up 10 bases and V 5 bases, and 7 bases lay outside the gene matches. This CDR3 spans 14 amino acids. The CDR3 nucleotides read TGTGCCAGCAGTCCCAGGGGGCCAGGGTCACCCCTCCACTTT. This translates into CASSPRGPGSPLHF.

A few counts support this clone. The rearrangement uses TRBV13 and TRBJ2-7; perhaps TRBD2 as D (6 bases). Germline lookup yields CDR1 PRHDT and CDR2 FYEKMQ (reference sequence). This CDR3 is built from 13 residues. V was trimmed by 5 bases and J by 4 bases, leaving 12 bases between them. CDR3 loop: CASSSPAGYEQYV. The CDR3 coding sequence is TGTGCCAGCAGCAGCCCGGCGGGGTACGAGCAGTACGTC.

This clone was observed once. The chain recombines TRBV2 with TRBJ2-1, with D possibly matching TRBD1 (6 bases). V lost 6 bases, J lost 0 bases, and 15 bases lay in between. Per germline, CDR1 SNHLY and CDR2 FYNNEI. This CDR3 has 16 amino acids. The CDR3 nucleotides read TGTGCCAGCAGCAAAAGGGGGTCCAACTCCTACAATGAGCAGTTCTTC. Translated, it gives CASSKRGSNSYNEQFF.

This chain uses TRBV4-1 with TRBJ2-5, with 9 bases lining up with TRBD1. The length of the CDR3 is 14 residues. Germline V gene lookup returns CDR1 MGHRA and CDR2 YSYEKL. V dropped 3 bases and J dropped 11; count of bases not matched to a gene: 10. CDR3 amino acids: CASSQPGTGTPQYF. CDR3 DNA sequence: TGCGCCAGCAGCCAGCCCGGGACAGGGACCCCACAGTACTTC.

The rearrangement uses TRBV13 and TRBJ2-1; perhaps TRBD2 as D (5 bases). The V gene lost 5 bases and the J gene lost 8 bases, with 16 bases spanning the gap. The germline gives CDR1 PRHDT, CDR2 FYEKMQ (reference sequence). The CDR3 length is 14 residues. This CDR3 reads CASSERLRGYEQFF. CDR3 coding DNA: TGTGCCAGCAGCGAAAGACTCCGGGGTTATGAGCAGTTCTTC. Full variable domain (rest looked up from reference TRBV13 and TRBJ2-1): AAGVIQSPRHLIKEKRETATLKCYPIPRHDTVYWYQQGPGQDPQFLISFYEKMQSDKGSIPDRFSAQQFSDYHSELNMSSLELGDSALYFCASSERLRGYEQFFGPGTRLTVL.

The V gene is TRBV13, the J gene TRBJ1-6; D possibly corresponds to TRBD1 (5 bases). This CDR3 is 15 amino acids long. V was pared by 4 bases and J by 3 bases, with 10 bases between. Looked up from germline, CDR1 is PRHDT and CDR2 is FYEKMQ (reference sequence). The CDR3 here is CASSSGGDYNSPLHF. The CDR3, as DNA: TGTGCCAGCAGCTCCGGAGGGGACTATAATTCACCCCTCCACTTT.

V usage is TRBV7-3 and J usage is TRBJ2-6, with a possible D match to TRBD2 (6 bases). The germline CDR1 and CDR2 sequences are SGHTA and FQGTGA. V lost 5 bases to trimming and J lost 0 bases, with 17 bases between them. CDR3 size: 18 residues. CDR3 residues: CASSQSAGPSSGANVLTF. DNA of the CDR3: TGTGCCAGCAGCCAATCCGCGGGGCCCAGCTCTGGGGCCAACGTCCTGACTTTC.

The CDR3 DNA is TGTGCCAGCAGTTACGACAGGGGGTCCTATAATTCACCCCTCCACTTT. Residues: CASSYDRGSYNSPLHF. This sequence joins TRBV6-7 and TRBJ1-6, with 9 bases matching TRBD1. TRBV6-7 is assigned to the ORF class and has an uncertain function. V lost 2 bases and J lost 1; bases outside the gene matches: 0. The CDR3 is made up of 16 amino acids.

This sequence joins TRBV29-1 and TRBJ2-1; 7 bases align to TRBD2. The V segment lost 7 bases and the J segment 3 bases; nucleotides outside the gene matches: 9. The length of the CDR3 is 14 residues. The germline gives CDR1 SQVTM, CDR2 ANQGSEA. In DNA, the CDR3 is TGCAGCGCCCAGCGGGAATTGGACTACAATGAGCAGTTCTTC. Protein: CSAQRELDYNEQFF.

The gene calls are TRBV2 and TRBJ2-7; 9 nucleotides agree with TRBD2. This CDR3 spans 15 amino acids. The trim removed 4 bases at V and 3 bases at J, leaving 7 bases unmatched. Germline CDR1 reads SNHLY; CDR2 reads FYNNEI. The CDR3 spells CASSGLAGPLYEQYF. In DNA form, the CDR3 reads TGTGCCAGCAGTGGCCTAGCGGGGCCGCTCTACGAGCAGTACTTC.

The rearrangement links TRBV6-1 to TRBJ2-7; the match to TRBD2 covers 7 bases. Unmatched junction bases numbered 6, after V lost 1 base and J lost 0 bases. The CDR3 extends over 16 amino acids. Germline V gives CDR1 MNHNS, CDR2 SASEGT. CDR3 in DNA: TGTGCCAGCAGTGAAGAGGCGGGAGTAAGCTCCTACGAGCAGTACTTC. This encodes CASSEEAGVSSYEQYF.

This clone has a handful of counts. The chain joins TRBV7-9 to TRBJ2-5; tentatively, D is TRBD2 (7 bases). V was cut by 8 bases and J by 5 bases, with 12 bases left in between. The CDR3 has 12 amino acids. Germline lookup yields CDR1 SEHNR and CDR2 FQNEAQ (reference sequence). The CDR3 DNA reads as TGTGCCAGCGGACCGGGGGGCGAGACCCAGTACTTC. This encodes CASGPGGETQYF.

This rearrangement joins TRBV7-2 to TRBJ2-7; 13 bases fit TRBD2. Losses at the gene ends were 4 bases for V and 4 bases for J; bases not matched to a gene: 4. The CDR3 loop spans 15 amino acids. Germline assignment: CDR1 SGHTA and CDR2 FQGNSA. The CDR3 spells CASSSGLAGFYEQYF. In DNA, the CDR3 is TGTGCCAGCAGCTCGGGACTAGCGGGATTTTACGAGCAGTACTTC.

The chain couples TRBV7-9 to TRBJ1-4; 7 bases are a match to TRBD1. CDR1 and CDR2 from the germline V gene are SEHNR and FQNEAQ (reference sequence). The CDR3 sequence is 16 residues long. Trimming removed 1 base from V and 0 bases from J; junction bases left unmatched: 2. The CDR3: CASSLGDSATNEKLFF. DNA for the CDR3: TGTGCCAGCAGCTTAGGGGACAGTGCAACTAATGAAAAACTGTTTTTT. Full variable domain (missing parts from reference TRBV7-9 and TRBJ1-4): DTGVSQNPRHKITKRGQNVTFRCDPISEHNRLYWYRQTLGQGPEFLTYFQNEAQLEKSRLLSDRFSAERPKGSFSTLEIQRTEQGDSAMYLCASSLGDSATNEKLFFGSGTQLSVL.

The gene calls are TRBV29-1 and TRBJ1-3; D unresolved. The CDR3 covers 15 residues. CDR1 is SQVTM, CDR2 ANQGSEA, per germline. Trimming pared 1 base from V and 0 bases from J, leaving 10 bases between. The CDR3 region is CSVEGTESSGNTIYF. CDR3 in DNA: TGCAGCGTTGAAGGGACTGAGAGCTCTGGAAACACCATATATTTT.

J is TRBJ2-3 and V is TRBV4-2; D ambiguous. From germline, CDR1 is LGHNA and CDR2 YNFKEQ. The V end lost 4 bases, the J end lost 6 bases, and 8 bases lay between the germline ends. The CDR3 is made up of 12 amino acids. The CDR3 DNA reads TGTGCCAGCAGCCCGACTCTCGATACGCAGTATTTT. Its translation: CASSPTLDTQYF.